Listed below are T cell receptor beta chains from one sample, sequenced in a study of T cells in Graves' hyperthyroidism and ophthalmopathy. TCRdb itself ran the multiplex PCR reads through MiXCR, one entry per CDR3 protein. This sample has hundreds of thousands of distinct CDR3 sequences, with under 25% found just once. The sequenced sample consisted of blood. These receptors came from a man aged 30-40 years with Graves' ophthalmopathy. Each CDR3 is given with its conserved first and last residue. Where a row states a size, it is once, few, many or the class of an expanded clone; other rows omit it.

V gene: TRBV20-1; J gene: TRBJ1-1; clone size: -; CDR3 protein: CSARPRGGNTEAFF
V gene: TRBV6-1; J gene: TRBJ2-1; clone size: few; CDR3 protein: CASRSGTSGGNEQFF
V gene: TRBV6-1; J gene: TRBJ2-5; clone size: -; CDR3 protein: CASSFSGAKRVETQYF
V gene: TRBV29-1; J gene: TRBJ2-7; clone size: -; CDR3 protein: CSVDLRDGEYF
V gene: TRBV5-4; J gene: TRBJ2-7; clone size: few; CDR3 protein: CASSWVATSKEDEQYF
V gene: TRBV4-1; J gene: TRBJ2-1; clone size: -; CDR3 protein: CASSQVWGVRGNEQFF
V gene: TRBV7-9; J gene: TRBJ1-2; clone size: few; CDR3 protein: CASSWGVKQGDYGYTF
V gene: TRBV9; J gene: TRBJ2-3; clone size: -; CDR3 protein: CASSASMKDTQYF
V gene: TRBV12-3/TRBV12-4; J gene: TRBJ1-6; clone size: once; CDR3 protein: CASGPGSYNSPLHF
V gene: TRBV7-9; J gene: TRBJ2-1; clone size: -; CDR3 protein: CASSPPGQGYNEQFF
V gene: TRBV7-6; J gene: TRBJ1-6; clone size: -; CDR3 protein: CASSPRDRGISPLHF
V gene: TRBV7-9; J gene: TRBJ2-1; clone size: few; CDR3 protein: CASSLRDRLAGSNEQFF
V gene: TRBV6-2/TRBV6-3; J gene: TRBJ1-5; clone size: many; CDR3 protein: CASSYEHTGTGEVTQPQHF
V gene: TRBV5-1; J gene: TRBJ2-1; clone size: many; CDR3 protein: CASSLAGNKDNEQFF
V gene: TRBV20-1; J gene: TRBJ1-5; clone size: -; CDR3 protein: CSARLRDLGNQPQHF
V gene: TRBV5-1; J gene: TRBJ2-2; clone size: few; CDR3 protein: CASSTDRGASTGELFF
V gene: TRBV18; J gene: TRBJ2-3; clone size: few; CDR3 protein: CASSPPQGVADTQYF
V gene: TRBV7-9; J gene: TRBJ2-5; clone size: many; CDR3 protein: CASSLAGGPETQYF
V gene: TRBV7-8; J gene: TRBJ1-3; clone size: few; CDR3 protein: CASSLGRAFSGNTIYF
V gene: TRBV11-2; J gene: TRBJ2-5; clone size: many; CDR3 protein: CASSDPGETQYF
V gene: TRBV27; J gene: TRBJ2-7; clone size: few; CDR3 protein: CASRSGYYEQYF
V gene: TRBV12-3/TRBV12-4; J gene: TRBJ2-3; clone size: many; CDR3 protein: CASSFLPDTQYF
V gene: TRBV20-1; J gene: TRBJ1-1; clone size: many; CDR3 protein: CSATSRTAMNTEAFF
V gene: TRBV20-1; J gene: TRBJ2-3; clone size: few; CDR3 protein: CSALDTGTDTQYF
V gene: TRBV7-2; J gene: TRBJ2-2; clone size: many; CDR3 protein: CASISLRGPGELFF
V gene: TRBV28; J gene: TRBJ2-2; clone size: many; CDR3 protein: CASSAPSGRGTGELFF
V gene: TRBV15; J gene: TRBJ1-1; clone size: many; CDR3 protein: CATSRGGDDLEAFF
V gene: TRBV10-3; J gene: TRBJ2-2; clone size: few; CDR3 protein: CAINGLAGTTGELFF
V gene: TRBV19; J gene: TRBJ1-1; clone size: -; CDR3 protein: CASSTWDTTEAFF
V gene: TRBV7-6; J gene: TRBJ2-3; clone size: -; CDR3 protein: CASSWAGGLDTQYF
V gene: TRBV9; J gene: TRBJ2-1; clone size: -; CDR3 protein: CASSPWDRVEQFF
V gene: TRBV20-1; J gene: TRBJ2-2; clone size: -; CDR3 protein: CSASTSGGDTGELFF
V gene: TRBV15; J gene: TRBJ2-7; clone size: few; CDR3 protein: CATSARLAGTYEQYF
V gene: TRBV20-1; J gene: TRBJ2-7; clone size: -; CDR3 protein: CSAPHTEQVPYEQYF
V gene: TRBV9; J gene: TRBJ2-5; clone size: -; CDR3 protein: CASSVGTSVTQETQYF
V gene: TRBV2; J gene: TRBJ2-1; clone size: few; CDR3 protein: CASSPIDGEQFF
V gene: TRBV20-1; J gene: TRBJ2-7; clone size: many; CDR3 protein: CSGERDSDISYEQYF
V gene: TRBV18; J gene: TRBJ1-1; clone size: many; CDR3 protein: CASSPPDRNTEAFF
V gene: TRBV28; J gene: TRBJ2-3; clone size: -; CDR3 protein: CASSFGGRGFTDTQYF
V gene: TRBV7-8; J gene: TRBJ1-1; clone size: many; CDR3 protein: CASSLGPLTEAFF
V gene: TRBV18; J gene: TRBJ2-3; clone size: -; CDR3 protein: CASSNPGTGILTDTQYF
V gene: TRBV28; J gene: TRBJ1-4; clone size: many; CDR3 protein: CASSLLDRELFF
V gene: TRBV20-1; J gene: TRBJ2-5; clone size: few; CDR3 protein: CSARDGGVPQETQYF
V gene: TRBV20-1; J gene: TRBJ2-1; clone size: few; CDR3 protein: CSAPGSGRLGEQFF
V gene: TRBV6-5; J gene: TRBJ2-7; clone size: -; CDR3 protein: CASSYSGGSTYEQYF
V gene: TRBV3-1; J gene: TRBJ2-7; clone size: many; CDR3 protein: CASRRGGAYEQYF
V gene: TRBV4-3; J gene: TRBJ2-7; clone size: -; CDR3 protein: CASSQDQSRSYEQYF
V gene: TRBV28; J gene: TRBJ1-6; clone size: -; CDR3 protein: CASSSYQGFQSPLHF
V gene: TRBV20-1; J gene: TRBJ2-7; clone size: -; CDR3 protein: CSASLKQGATYEQYF
V gene: TRBV6-5; J gene: TRBJ2-7; clone size: few; CDR3 protein: CASSYSPASPYEQYF
V gene: TRBV3-1; J gene: TRBJ1-2; clone size: -; CDR3 protein: CASSTSERGPGGGYTF
V gene: TRBV7-3; J gene: TRBJ2-2; clone size: once; CDR3 protein: CASSHASGNVGELFF
V gene: TRBV4-3; J gene: TRBJ2-1; clone size: -; CDR3 protein: CASSQDEGNEQFF
V gene: TRBV28; J gene: TRBJ1-1; clone size: many; CDR3 protein: CASSLLHMNTEAFF